Below are 7 T cell receptor beta chains sequenced from a single sample in a study of TIL therapy for anti-PD-1-resistant metastatic lung cancer. The libraries were made with immunoSEQ v3. The assay was immunoSEQ multiplex PCR, and TCRdb's table has in-frame clones only and misses some. The sample lists 35,000 to 55,000 clones, 79% occurring once. As for time point: pre-treatment sample, taken before nivolumab and TIL therapy. Sequenced material: blood, taken at baseline. The source of these receptors is a man in his sixties or seventies with non-small cell lung cancer.

This chain connects TRBV5-6 to TRBJ2-3; tentative D call: TRBD2 (6 bases). The CDR3 runs to 15 residues. Germline V gene sequence: CDR1 SGHDT, CDR2 YYEEEE. V was shortened by 0 bases and J by 3 bases, with 11 bases between the two germline ends. The CDR3 spells CASSLVAGRTDTQYF. In DNA, the CDR3 is TGTGCCAGCAGCTTGGTAGCAGGGAGGACAGATACGCAGTATTTT.

The chain employs TRBV7-2 and TRBJ1-2; D is unclear. Germline assignment: CDR1 SGHTA and CDR2 FQGNSA. The CDR3 is 17 residues long. Between the trimmed V and J ends, which lost 1 base and 0 bases, there was a span of 15 bases. The CDR3 protein is CASSLELPGRANYGYTF. CDR3 bases: TGTGCCAGCAGCTTAGAGCTCCCGGGCAGAGCTAACTATGGCTACACCTTC.

In its sample, this clone was seen a few times. The CDR3 sequence is CASSASGRREQYF. CDR3 DNA: TGTGCCAGCAGTGCCAGCGGGAGGAGGGAGCAGTACTTC. The chain has TRBV6-1 and TRBJ2-7, with 9 bases aligning to TRBD2. Trimming at V came to 4 bases and at J to 7 bases, leaving 5 bases not matched to a gene. Germline loops: CDR1 MNHNS, CDR2 SASEGT. CDR3 length: 13 residues.

The CDR3 sequence: CASSWTGSTQYF. The CDR3 DNA reads as TGTGCCAGCAGTTGGACAGGGTCAACGCAGTATTTT. The rearrangement links TRBV6-1 to TRBJ2-3; 8 bases agree with TRBD1. V was clipped by 5 bases and J by 9 bases; unmatched bases: 4. Germline values: CDR1 MNHNS, CDR2 SASEGT. The CDR3 totals 12 residues.

CDR3 bases: TGTGCCAGCAGCTTGGCTCCGGGTAGGGGGGTGGGAGAGCAGTACTTC. This sequence encodes CASSLAPGRGVGEQYF. This rearrangement joins TRBV5-5 to TRBJ2-7; D might be TRBD1 or TRBD2, each matching 6 bases. CDR1 SGHKS and CDR2 YYEKEE come from the germline V gene (reference sequence). This CDR3 region has 16 residues. Trimming pared 0 bases from V and 7 bases from J, leaving 20 bases between.

The chain uses TRBV6-5 and TRBJ2-2, with 10 bases fitting TRBD2. V lost 5 bases to trimming and J lost 5 bases; unmatched junction nucleotides: 5. The length of the CDR3 is 15 residues. Germline V lookup: CDR1 MNHEY, CDR2 SVGAGI. In DNA form, the CDR3 reads TGTGCCAGCAGTCGTCTAGCGGGAGTAACCGGGGAGCTGTTTTTT. It yields the protein CASSRLAGVTGELFF.

This clone was detected a few times. The rearrangement joins TRBV6-1 to TRBJ1-3; D gene unclear. V was clipped by 6 bases and J by 4 bases, with 16 bases between them. CDR1 and CDR2 (germline): MNHNS, SASEGT. CDR3 length equals 15 residues. The CDR3 DNA sequence: TGTGCCAGCAGCGACCGGGCTTTATCAGGAAACACCATATATTTT. Its protein product is CASSDRALSGNTIYF.